The present TCR beta chain was sequenced within a study of blood T cell repertoires in COVID-19. Assay used: immunoSEQ multiplex PCR; TCRdb lists only in-frame clones, some missing. Here the sample spans more than 25,000 clones, 65% to 90% being singletons. CDR1 and CDR2 from the germline V gene are KGHSH and LQKENI. This CDR3 spans 13 amino acids. J gave up 5 bases and V 9 bases, and 7 bases lay outside the gene matches. The sequence was obtained from a man aged 55 to 70 with active COVID-19. What was sequenced was peripheral blood. The chain couples TRBV18 to TRBJ2-1; 7 bases line up with TRBD1. CDR3 DNA: TGTGCCAGTGGGACAGTGAGGGACAATGAGCAGTTCTTC. It specifies CASGTVRDNEQFF.